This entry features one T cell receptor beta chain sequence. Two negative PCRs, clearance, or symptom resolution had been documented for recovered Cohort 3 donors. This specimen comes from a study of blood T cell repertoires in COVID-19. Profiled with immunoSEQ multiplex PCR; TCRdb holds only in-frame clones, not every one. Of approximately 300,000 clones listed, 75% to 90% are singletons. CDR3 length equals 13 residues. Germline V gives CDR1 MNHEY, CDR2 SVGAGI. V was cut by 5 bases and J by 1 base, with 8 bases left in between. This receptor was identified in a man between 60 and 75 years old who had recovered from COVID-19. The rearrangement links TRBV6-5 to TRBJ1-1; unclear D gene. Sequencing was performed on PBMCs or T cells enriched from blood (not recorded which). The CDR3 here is CASSLQQNTEAFF. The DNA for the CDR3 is TGTGCCAGCAGTCTCCAACAGAACACTGAAGCTTTCTTT.